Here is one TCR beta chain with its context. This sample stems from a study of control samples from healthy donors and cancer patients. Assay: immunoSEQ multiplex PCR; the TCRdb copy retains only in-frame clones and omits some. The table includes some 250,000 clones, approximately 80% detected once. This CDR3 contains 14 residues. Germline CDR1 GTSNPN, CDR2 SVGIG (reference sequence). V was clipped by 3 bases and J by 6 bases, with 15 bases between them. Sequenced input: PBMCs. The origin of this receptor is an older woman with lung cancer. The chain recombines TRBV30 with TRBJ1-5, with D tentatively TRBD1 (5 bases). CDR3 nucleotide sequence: TGTGCCTGGAGCGGGCAGGGTAGTGGTCAGCCCCAGCATTTT. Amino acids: CAWSGQGSGQPQHF.